The 24 T cell receptor beta chains presented below share a single source sample, sequenced in a study of shared clonotypes between healthy human individuals. Generated by immunoSEQ multiplex PCR, the TCRdb table keeps only in-frame clones and is missing some. Of about 450,000 clones in the sample, roughly 80% are singletons; the top ten hold roughly 13%. Specimen: PBMCs. The receptors shown here come from a middle-aged woman in good health. Some clones in this sample may be carry-over from other donors' samples.

The chain is built from TRBV27 and TRBJ2-7; D might be TRBD1 (6 bases). CDR3 length equals 15 residues. Germline V gene lookup returns CDR1 MNHEY and CDR2 SMNVEV (reference sequence). Trimming removed 3 bases from V and 5 bases from J, with 17 bases in between. DNA for the CDR3: TGTGCCAGCAGTTTGAGCCAACAGGGTCGGGACGAGCAGTACTTC. This encodes CASSLSQQGRDEQYF.

The chain has TRBV4-1 and TRBJ1-4; the match to TRBD1 covers 9 bases. The CDR3 runs to 15 residues. CDR1 MGHRA and CDR2 YSYEKL come from the germline V gene. V shed 1 base and J 7 bases; nucleotides not matched to a gene: 4. CDR3 protein: CASSQVGTGTEKLFF. The CDR3 nucleotides read TGCGCCAGCAGCCAAGTTGGGACAGGGACTGAAAAACTGTTTTTT.

This chain joins TRBV6-1 and TRBJ2-2; either TRBD1 or TRBD2 may fit D (5 bases each). Between the trimmed V and J ends, which lost 8 bases and 5 bases, there was a span of 15 bases. This CDR3 is 14 amino acids long. Germline V CDR1 and CDR2: MNHNS, SASEGT. This chain's CDR3 is CASSRDGATGELFF. CDR3 nucleotide sequence: TGTGCCAGCTCCCGGGACGGTGCGACCGGGGAGCTGTTTTTT.

V and J are TRBV7-3 and TRBJ2-7; TRBD2 might be the D (6 bases). The germline CDR1 and CDR2 sequences are SGHTA and FQGTGA. This CDR3 is built from 13 residues. Trimming stripped 7 bases from V and 2 bases from J, with 12 bases between. CDR3 protein: CASISGRPYEQYF. The CDR3 region has the DNA TGTGCCAGCATATCGGGGAGGCCCTACGAGCAGTACTTC.

Concerning this clone itself: A far larger clone is off by one base, so a read error is likely. In the same sample, other DNA sequences code for this CDR3. The CDR3 region is CASSQVRGNYNEQFF. In DNA, the CDR3 is TGCGCCAGCAGCCAAGTACGGGGGAACTACAATGAACAGTTCTTC. The V call is TRBV4-3, the J call TRBJ2-1; maybe TRBD2 (6 bases). The CDR3 has 15 residues. Germline CDR1 is LGHNA and CDR2 is YSLEER.

This chain uses TRBV27 with TRBJ2-7, with 10 nucleotides matching TRBD2. Germline V gives CDR1 MNHEY, CDR2 SMNVEV (reference sequence). Trimming at V came to 6 bases and at J to 1 base, leaving 6 bases not matched to a gene. The CDR3 is made up of 15 amino acids. The CDR3 nucleotides read TGTGCCAGCAGACGGCTAGCGGGGGATTCCTACGAGCAGTACTTC. It encodes CASRRLAGDSYEQYF.

J is TRBJ2-7 and V is TRBV6-6, with D possibly matching TRBD1 (5 bases). The V and J ends lost 5 bases and 5 bases respectively, with 16 bases between them. CDR3 length: 14 amino acids. Germline CDR1 MNHNY, CDR2 SVGAGI (reference sequence). The CDR3 bases are TGTGCCAGCAGTACCCAGGGTGGCGCCCACGAGCAGTACTTC. Translated: CASSTQGGAHEQYF.

The rearrangement joins TRBV18 to TRBJ2-1; perhaps TRBD2 as D (5 bases). The CDR3 is 16 residues long. V was pared by 2 bases and J by 3 bases, with 14 bases between. Germline values: CDR1 KGHSH, CDR2 LQKENI. DNA for the CDR3: TGTGCCAGCTCACCAACAGCAGCAGACTACTACAATGAGCAGTTCTTC. Its translation: CASSPTAADYYNEQFF.

This chain joins TRBV19 and TRBJ2-3, with 9 nucleotides matching TRBD1. The length of the CDR3 is 15 residues. Germline CDR1 and CDR2: LNHDA and SQIVND (reference sequence). J was trimmed by 4 bases and V by 3 bases; bases with no gene match: 5. The CDR3 bases are TGTGCCAGTAGTATGAGGACAGGGGACGCAGATACGCAGTATTTT. Translated, it gives CASSMRTGDADTQYF.

This chain uses TRBV7-2 with TRBJ2-7; 7 bases align to TRBD2. Germline V gene lookup returns CDR1 SGHTA and CDR2 FQGNSA. V shed 5 bases and J 0 bases; nucleotides not matched to a gene: 7. The CDR3 spans 15 residues. CDR3 nucleotide sequence: TGTGCCAGCAGCCATTCACGACTAGCCTCCTACGAGCAGTACTTC. Translation: CASSHSRLASYEQYF.

CDR3 bases: TGTGCCAGCGAAGAGAACACTGAAGCTTTCTTT. As protein: CASEENTEAFF. The chain is built from TRBV6-5 and TRBJ1-1; D not resolved. Germline assignment: CDR1 MNHEY and CDR2 SVGAGI. Trimming stripped 8 bases from V and 1 base from J, with 5 bases between. This CDR3 contains 11 residues.

The chain recombines TRBV4-1 with TRBJ2-5; 10 bases align to TRBD1. The end of the DNA aligns better with TRBJ2-7, so the J call may be wrong. Germline V gene sequence: CDR1 MGHRA, CDR2 YSYEKL. The CDR3 contains 18 residues. CDR3 protein: CASSQGGQGLSAPYEQYF. The CDR3 nucleotides are TGCGCCAGCAGCCAAGGGGGACAGGGGTTGTCGGCCCCCTACGAGCAGTACTTC.

The V gene is TRBV19, the J gene TRBJ1-2, with 7 bases lining up with TRBD1. The CDR3 totals 14 residues. Germline trimming cut 7 bases from V and 4 bases from J; bases unmatched to any gene: 9. Germline assignment: CDR1 LNHDA and CDR2 SQIVND (reference sequence). The CDR3 loop is CASTSGRGSYGYTF. CDR3 coding DNA: TGTGCCAGTACTTCCGGCAGGGGGTCCTATGGCTACACCTTC.

The chain employs TRBV6-6 and TRBJ2-7; TRBD1 agrees at 7 bases. Trimming took 5 bases from V and 2 from J; bases not matched to a gene: 6. This CDR3 is built from 14 residues. CDR1 and CDR2 from the germline V gene are MNHNY and SVGAGI (reference sequence). CDR3 DNA: TGTGCCAGCAGTGCATTAGGACAGGCCTACGAGCAGTACTTC. It codes for CASSALGQAYEQYF.

The chain is built from TRBV5-8 and TRBJ1-2; D is unclear. Trimming shortened V by 4 bases and J by 8 bases, and 6 bases separated the two germline ends. The CDR3 loop spans 10 amino acids. The germline V gene has CDR1 SGHTS and CDR2 YDEGEE. The CDR3 region is CASSRSGYTF. The CDR3 DNA sequence: TGTGCCAGCAGCCGATCGGGCTACACCTTC.

The CDR3 coding sequence is TGTGCCACCAGCAGAGGGACTAGCGGGGGACCGAGTGGGGAGACCCAGTACTTC. Amino acid sequence: CATSRGTSGGPSGETQYF. The chain uses TRBV15 and TRBJ2-5; 13 nucleotides line up with TRBD2. Germline-derived CDR1 and CDR2 are LNHNV and YYDKDF (reference sequence). V was clipped by 1 base and J by 5 bases; unmatched bases: 10. The CDR3 runs to 18 residues.

This clone occurred a few times. This rearrangement joins TRBV7-8 to TRBJ2-1; D call uncertain. The germline V gene encodes CDR1 SGHVS and CDR2 FQNEAQ. The CDR3 consists of 14 residues. Trimming took 5 bases from V and 7 from J, leaving 15 bases between them. The CDR3 nucleotides read TGTGCCAGCAGCCCTCATGGGCAACGGAATGAGCAGTTCTTC. It codes for CASSPHGQRNEQFF.

This chain uses TRBV6-5 with TRBJ1-1, with D possibly TRBD1 on 6 matching bases. Trimming cost V 10 bases and J 2 bases, with 20 bases left between them. Per germline, CDR1 MNHEY and CDR2 SVGAGI. This CDR3 is 15 amino acids long. The CDR3 nucleotides are TGTGCCACCCTGACCCCAGGGGAGTTAAACACTGAAGCTTTCTTT. Translation: CATLTPGELNTEAFF.

The sample holds one count of this clone. This chain uses TRBV15 with TRBJ1-2; TRBD1 is a possible D gene (6 bases). Between the trimmed V and J ends, which lost 0 bases and 5 bases, there was a span of 16 bases. The CDR3 has 16 residues. Germline V lookup: CDR1 LNHNV, CDR2 YYDKDF (reference sequence). Here the CDR3 reads CATSRDSPLRGYGYTF. The CDR3 bases are TGTGCCACCAGCAGAGATTCTCCCCTAAGGGGGTATGGCTACACCTTC. Full variable domain (rest looked up from reference TRBV15 and TRBJ1-2): DAMVIQNPRYQVTQFGKPVTLSCSQTLNHNVMYWYQQKSSQAPKLLFHYYDKDFNNEADTPDNFQSRRPNTSFCFLDIRSPGLGDTAMYLCATSRDSPLRGYGYTFGSGTRLTVV.

This chain links TRBV6-4 with TRBJ2-5, with D perhaps TRBD2 (6 bases). V dropped 0 bases and J dropped 1 base, with 15 bases sitting between them. This CDR3 has 17 amino acids. Germline V gene lookup returns CDR1 MRHNA and CDR2 SNTAGT. CDR3 sequence reads: CASSDSIGERAQETQYF. The CDR3 DNA is TGTGCCAGCAGTGACTCGATAGGTGAGCGGGCCCAAGAGACCCAGTACTTC.

The rearrangement uses TRBV5-3 and TRBJ2-7; 14 bases match TRBD2. TRBV5-3 is given ORF status, its function remaining uncertain. The CDR3 runs to 16 residues. V was clipped by 4 bases and J by 4 bases; unmatched bases: 7. The DNA of the CDR3 is TGTGCCAGAAGCCAAGGGACTAGCGGGAGTGAGTACGAGCAGTACTTC. Protein product: CARSQGTSGSEYEQYF.

This rearrangement joins TRBV18 to TRBJ1-2, with D unclear. The length of the CDR3 is 13 residues. V lost 3 bases and J lost 4, with 9 bases in between. Germline CDR1 reads KGHSH; CDR2 reads LQKENI. In nucleotides, the CDR3 is TGTGCCAGCTCACCGGAGAATGGCTATGGCTACACCTTC. Protein product: CASSPENGYGYTF.

The J gene is TRBJ2-7, the V gene TRBV7-9, with 10 bases matching TRBD1. V lost 6 bases to trimming and J lost 7 bases; unmatched junction nucleotides: 9. CDR1 is SEHNR and CDR2 is FQNEAQ in the germline V gene (reference sequence). The CDR3 sequence is 14 residues long. The CDR3 is CASSPGQGSGEQYF. As DNA, the CDR3 is TGTGCCAGCAGTCCGGGACAGGGGTCGGGTGAGCAGTACTTC.

The rearrangement uses TRBV28 and TRBJ2-2; weak D call: TRBD2 (7 bases). Looked up from germline, CDR1 is MDHEN and CDR2 is SYDVKM. The ends were cut back, 3 bases at V and 6 bases at J, with 17 bases in the middle. The CDR3 runs to 16 residues. CDR3 residues: CASSFLGGQESGELFF. CDR3 DNA sequence: TGTGCCAGCAGTTTTCTCGGGGGGCAAGAGTCCGGGGAGCTGTTTTTT. Combining the CDR3 with reference TRBV28 and TRBJ2-2 gives the whole variable domain DVKVTQSSRYLVKRTGEKVFLECVQDMDHENMFWYRQDPGLGLRLIYFSYDVKMKEKGDIPEGYSVSREKKERFSLILESASTNQTSMYLCASSFLGGQESGELFFGEGSRLTVL.